The sequence of this T cell receptor beta chain was determined in a study of T-cell memory formation after mild COVID-19. The germline V gene has CDR1 SGHKS and CDR2 YYEKEE (reference sequence). V lost 4 bases to trimming and J lost 2 bases, with 12 bases between them. This CDR3 comprises 14 residues. TCRdb re-called the 5' RACE reads with MiXCR, one entry per CDR3 protein. The sample has some 150,000 distinct CDR3 sequences, 11% to 15% seen once; the top ten hold 25% to 30%. This clonotype occurred a few times. Specimen: PBMCs or a T cell subset sorted from them (not recorded which). The chain employs TRBV5-5 and TRBJ2-5, with a possible D match to TRBD1 (6 bases). The origin of this receptor is an adult woman who had mild COVID-19 (a few samples of this study predate the infection). Cell type and time point are not known. The CDR3 sequence is CASSHQGWQETQYF. The CDR3 bases are TGTGCCAGCAGCCATCAGGGGTGGCAAGAGACCCAGTACTTC.